Reported below is one T cell receptor beta chain. This record comes from a study of blood T cell repertoires in COVID-19. Study at large: The samples span acute and convalescent COVID-19 from the United States, Italy and Spain. T cells, B-cell-depleted T cells, or PBMCs supplied cDNA or gDNA.

The CDR3 covers 15 residues. Germline V CDR1 and CDR2: MNHEY, SVGAGI. The V gene end was trimmed by 5 bases and the J gene end by 0 bases; junction bases not matched to a gene: 4. Original processing notes: Reference gene primer amplification gave estimated nucleated cell counts. Data came from immunoSEQ multiplex PCR; TCRdb stores just in-frame clones and leaves some out. That table is the source of V, J and clone size, and D and trimming were worked out from the DNA. The data show some 16,000 clones, about 88% seen once. This sequence originates from a man older than 75 with acute or convalescent COVID-19. The sample taken for sequencing was peripheral blood. The rearrangement joins TRBV6-5 to TRBJ2-7, with 10 bases fitting TRBD2. The CDR3 loop reads CASSPGLAYSYEQYF. The CDR3 DNA follows: TGTGCCAGCAGTCCGGGACTAGCGTACTCCTACGAGCAGTACTTC.